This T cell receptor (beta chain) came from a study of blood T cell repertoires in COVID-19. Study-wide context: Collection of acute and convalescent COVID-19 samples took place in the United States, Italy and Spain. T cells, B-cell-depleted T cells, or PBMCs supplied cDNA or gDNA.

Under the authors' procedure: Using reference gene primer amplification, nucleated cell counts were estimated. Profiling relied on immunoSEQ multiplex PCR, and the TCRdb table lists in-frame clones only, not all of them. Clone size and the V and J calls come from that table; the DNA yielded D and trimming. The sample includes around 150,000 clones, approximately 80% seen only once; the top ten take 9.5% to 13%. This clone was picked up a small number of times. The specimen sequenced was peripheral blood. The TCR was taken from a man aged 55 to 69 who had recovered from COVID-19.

In DNA form, the CDR3 reads TGTGCCAGCAGCCGCACTTACCAAGAGACCCAGTACTTC. Translated, it gives CASSRTYQETQYF. This chain uses TRBV14 with TRBJ2-5, with unresolved D. The CDR3 is 13 amino acids. Germline V gene data show CDR1 as SGHDN and CDR2 as FVKESK. Trimming shortened V by 4 bases and J by 0 bases, and 6 bases separated the two germline ends.